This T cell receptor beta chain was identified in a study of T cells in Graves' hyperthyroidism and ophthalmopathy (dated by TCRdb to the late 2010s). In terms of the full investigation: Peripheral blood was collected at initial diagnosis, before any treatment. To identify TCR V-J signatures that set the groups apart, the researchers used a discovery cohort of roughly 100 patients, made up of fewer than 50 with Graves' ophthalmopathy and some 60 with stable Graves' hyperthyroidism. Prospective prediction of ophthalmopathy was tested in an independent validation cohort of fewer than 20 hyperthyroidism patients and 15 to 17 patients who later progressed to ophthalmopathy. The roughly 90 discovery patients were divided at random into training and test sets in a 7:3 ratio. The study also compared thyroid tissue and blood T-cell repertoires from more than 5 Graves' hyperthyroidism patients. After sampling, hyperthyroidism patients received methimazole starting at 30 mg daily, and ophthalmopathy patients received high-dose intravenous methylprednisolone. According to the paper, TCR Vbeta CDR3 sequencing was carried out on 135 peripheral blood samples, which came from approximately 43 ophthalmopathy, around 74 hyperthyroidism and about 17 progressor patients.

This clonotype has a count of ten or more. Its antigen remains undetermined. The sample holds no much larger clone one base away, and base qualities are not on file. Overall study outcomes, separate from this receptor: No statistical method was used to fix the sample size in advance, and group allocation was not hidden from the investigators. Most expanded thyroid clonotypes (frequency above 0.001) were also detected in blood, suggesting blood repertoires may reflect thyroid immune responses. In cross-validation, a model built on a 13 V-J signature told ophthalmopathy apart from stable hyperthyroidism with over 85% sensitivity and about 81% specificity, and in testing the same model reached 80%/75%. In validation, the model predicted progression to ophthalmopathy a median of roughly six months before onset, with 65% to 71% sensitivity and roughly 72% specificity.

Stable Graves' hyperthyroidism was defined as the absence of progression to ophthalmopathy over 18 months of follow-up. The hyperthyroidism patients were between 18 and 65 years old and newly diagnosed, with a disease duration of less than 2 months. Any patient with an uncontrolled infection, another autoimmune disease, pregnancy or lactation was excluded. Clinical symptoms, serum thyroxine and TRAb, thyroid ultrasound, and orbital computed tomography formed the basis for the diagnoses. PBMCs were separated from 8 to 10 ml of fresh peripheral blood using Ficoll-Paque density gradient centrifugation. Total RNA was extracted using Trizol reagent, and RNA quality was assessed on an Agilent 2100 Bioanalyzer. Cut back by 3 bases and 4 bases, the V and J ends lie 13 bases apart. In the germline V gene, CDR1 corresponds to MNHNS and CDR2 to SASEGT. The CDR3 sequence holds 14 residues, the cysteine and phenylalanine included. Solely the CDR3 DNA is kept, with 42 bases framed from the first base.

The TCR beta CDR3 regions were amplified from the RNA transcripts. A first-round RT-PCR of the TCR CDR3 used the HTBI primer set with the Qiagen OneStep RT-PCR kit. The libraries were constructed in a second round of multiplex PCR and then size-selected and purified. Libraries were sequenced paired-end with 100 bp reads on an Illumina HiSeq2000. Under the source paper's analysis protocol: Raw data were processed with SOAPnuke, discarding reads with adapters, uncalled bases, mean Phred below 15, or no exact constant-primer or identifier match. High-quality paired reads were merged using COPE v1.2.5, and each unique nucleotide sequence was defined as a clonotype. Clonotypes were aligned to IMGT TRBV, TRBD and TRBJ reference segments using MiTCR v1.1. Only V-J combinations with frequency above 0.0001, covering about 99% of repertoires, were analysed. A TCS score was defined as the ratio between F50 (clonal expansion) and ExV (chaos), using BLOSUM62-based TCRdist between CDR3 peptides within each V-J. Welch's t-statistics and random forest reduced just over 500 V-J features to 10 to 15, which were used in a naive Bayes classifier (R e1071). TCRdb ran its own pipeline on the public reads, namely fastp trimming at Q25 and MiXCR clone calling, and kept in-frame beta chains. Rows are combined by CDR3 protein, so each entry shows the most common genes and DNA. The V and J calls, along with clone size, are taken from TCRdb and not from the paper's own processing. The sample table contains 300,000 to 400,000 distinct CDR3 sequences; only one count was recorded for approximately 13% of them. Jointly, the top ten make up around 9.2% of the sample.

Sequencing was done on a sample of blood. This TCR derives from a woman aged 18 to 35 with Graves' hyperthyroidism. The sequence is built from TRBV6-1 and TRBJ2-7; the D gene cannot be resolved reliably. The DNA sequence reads TGTGCCAGCAGTGACCCCCGGCCAAAATACGAGCAGTACTTC. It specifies CASSDPRPKYEQYF.